This T cell receptor delta chain is drawn from a study of delta chains in infants with herpesvirus infections. Study conclusions and caveats: The public Vdelta1 clonotype appeared in about 20% of the 18 CMV-infected infants. Public-clonotype frequency seemingly fell with older age at infection.

Trimming took 1 base from V and 8 from J, leaving 32 bases between them. Germline loops: CDR1 TSWWSYY, CDR2 QGS. CDR3 length equals 20 residues. By sample fraction, this clone is large. No antigen is known for it. Gamma-chain- and delta-chain-specific primers converted PBMC RNA into TCR cDNA. TCRdb re-called the RT-PCR reads via CATT. The table shows 500 to 750 delta-chain clones, with roughly 2.7% occurring only once. The source of this sequence is a human donor who was a Ugandan infant, either HIV-exposed or HIV-unexposed (not recorded which). The chain couples TRDV1 to TRDJ1; possibly TRDD3 for D (5 bases). This specimen was peripheral blood, taken at time point 3 of longitudinal follow-up. Written as DNA, the CDR3 is TGTGCTCTTGGGGAACATTCGGGTTACGGGGGTAATGATTGGCGCCGAAAACTCATCTTT. Translated, it gives CALGEHSGYGGNDWRRKLIF.